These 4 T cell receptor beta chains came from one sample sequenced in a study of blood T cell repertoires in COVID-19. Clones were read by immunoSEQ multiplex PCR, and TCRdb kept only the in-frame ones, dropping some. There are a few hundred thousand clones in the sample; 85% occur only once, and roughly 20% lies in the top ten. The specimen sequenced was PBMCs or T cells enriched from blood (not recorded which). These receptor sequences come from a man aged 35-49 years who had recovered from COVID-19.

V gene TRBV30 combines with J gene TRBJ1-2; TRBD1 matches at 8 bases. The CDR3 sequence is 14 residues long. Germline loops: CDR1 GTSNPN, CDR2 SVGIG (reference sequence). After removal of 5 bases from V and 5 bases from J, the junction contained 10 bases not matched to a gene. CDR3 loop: CAWVPGGRLYGYTF. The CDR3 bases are TGTGCCTGGGTCCCAGGGGGCCGCCTATATGGCTACACCTTC.

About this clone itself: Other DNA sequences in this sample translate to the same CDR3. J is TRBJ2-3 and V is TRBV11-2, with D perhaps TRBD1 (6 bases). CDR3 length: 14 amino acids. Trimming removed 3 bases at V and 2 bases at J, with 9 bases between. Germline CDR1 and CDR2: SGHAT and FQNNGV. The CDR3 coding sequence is TGTGCCAGCAGCTTGGGACAATTCACAGATACGCAGTATTTT. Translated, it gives CASSLGQFTDTQYF.

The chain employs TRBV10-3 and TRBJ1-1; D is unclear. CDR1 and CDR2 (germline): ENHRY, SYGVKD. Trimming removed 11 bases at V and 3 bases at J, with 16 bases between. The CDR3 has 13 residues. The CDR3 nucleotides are TGTGCCGCTGGGCCTCACACGGACACTGAAGCTTTCTTT. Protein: CAAGPHTDTEAFF.

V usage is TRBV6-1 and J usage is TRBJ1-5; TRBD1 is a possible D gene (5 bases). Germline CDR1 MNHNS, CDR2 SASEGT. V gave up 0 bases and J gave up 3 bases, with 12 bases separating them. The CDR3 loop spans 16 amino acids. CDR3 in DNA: TGTGCCAGCAGTGAAGCTGATCAGGGATACAATCAGCCCCAGCATTTT. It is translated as CASSEADQGYNQPQHF.